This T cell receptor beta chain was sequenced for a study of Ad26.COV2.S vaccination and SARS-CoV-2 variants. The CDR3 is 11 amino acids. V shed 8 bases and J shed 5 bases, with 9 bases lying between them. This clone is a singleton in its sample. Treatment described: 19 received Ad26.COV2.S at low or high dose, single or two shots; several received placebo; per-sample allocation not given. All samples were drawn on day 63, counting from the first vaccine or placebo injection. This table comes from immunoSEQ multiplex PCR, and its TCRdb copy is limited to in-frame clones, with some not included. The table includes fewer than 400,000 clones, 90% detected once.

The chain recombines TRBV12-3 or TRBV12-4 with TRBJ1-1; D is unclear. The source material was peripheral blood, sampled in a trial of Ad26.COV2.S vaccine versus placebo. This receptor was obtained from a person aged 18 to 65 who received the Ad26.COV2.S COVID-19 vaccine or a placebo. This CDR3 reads CASSVGTEAFF. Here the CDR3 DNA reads TGTGCCAGCTCGGTGGGTACTGAAGCTTTCTTT.